The present TCR beta chain was sequenced within a study of T cell changes during pregnancy in multiple sclerosis. Germline values: CDR1 SNHLY, CDR2 FYNNEI. The CDR3 covers 18 residues. V was clipped by 0 bases and J by 7 bases; unmatched bases: 12. Measured with immunoSEQ multiplex PCR; TCRdb has only the in-frame clones, and not every one. The table lists tens of thousands of clones, around 90% of them singletons. This specimen consisted of peripheral blood, obtained in the second trimester of pregnancy. V gene TRBV2 combines with J gene TRBJ1-4; 9 nucleotides match TRBD1. The clonotype was recovered from a female donor in good health, enrolled as a control in a pregnancy study. The CDR3 loop reads CASSEALRDRVVTEKLFF. The DNA of the CDR3 is TGTGCCAGCAGTGAAGCGCTTCGGGACAGGGTGGTCACTGAAAAACTGTTTTTT.